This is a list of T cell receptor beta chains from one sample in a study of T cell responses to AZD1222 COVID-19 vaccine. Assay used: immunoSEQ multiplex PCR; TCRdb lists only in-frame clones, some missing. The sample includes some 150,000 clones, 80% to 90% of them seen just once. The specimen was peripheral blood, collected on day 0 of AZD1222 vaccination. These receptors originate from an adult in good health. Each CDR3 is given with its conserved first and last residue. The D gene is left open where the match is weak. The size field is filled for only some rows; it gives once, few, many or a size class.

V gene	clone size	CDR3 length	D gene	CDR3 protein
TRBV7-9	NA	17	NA	CASSLARGGNSNQPQHF
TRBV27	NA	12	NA	CASSKEYSPLHF
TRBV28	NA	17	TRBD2	CASSLASGSTSYNEQFF
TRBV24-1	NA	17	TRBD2	CATSDPTSGLQYNEQFF
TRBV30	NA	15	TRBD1	CAWSVNRGSGNTIYF
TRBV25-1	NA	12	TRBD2	CASSLAGGEQFF
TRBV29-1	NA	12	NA	CSVAIEANEQYF
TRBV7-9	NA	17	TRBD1	CASSLRQGEGTTDTQYF
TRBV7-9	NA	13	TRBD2	CASTSGIQETQYF
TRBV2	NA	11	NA	CALQAQETQYF
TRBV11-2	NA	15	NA	CASSLVKFGLITQYF
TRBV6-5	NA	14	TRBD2	CASRVTSGPYEQYF
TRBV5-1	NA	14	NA	CARKGGQRTDTQYF
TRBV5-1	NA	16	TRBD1	CASSLVLDREGTEAFF
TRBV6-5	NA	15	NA	CASSTLGRVGYGYTF
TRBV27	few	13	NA	CASRPQGEYGYTF
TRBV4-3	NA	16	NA	CASSQDLPSGANVLTF
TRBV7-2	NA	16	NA	CASSPQGAREGYEQYF
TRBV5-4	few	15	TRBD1	CASSLKAGGLSEQFF
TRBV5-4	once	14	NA	CASSLAGMSYEQYF
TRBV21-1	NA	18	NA	CASSKDVGSFLAKNIQYF
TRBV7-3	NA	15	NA	CASSLGQGSTGELFF
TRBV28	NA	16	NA	CASSLGWSRGPYEQYF
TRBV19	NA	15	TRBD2	CASSDRGGSSYEQYF
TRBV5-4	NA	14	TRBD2	CASSPRGGAYEQYF
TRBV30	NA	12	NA	CAWTTTNEKLFF
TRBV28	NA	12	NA	CASSFFIYGYTF
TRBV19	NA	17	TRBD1	CASSLSGTGASDYGYTF
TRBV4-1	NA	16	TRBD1	CASSQGQGIGGSPLHF
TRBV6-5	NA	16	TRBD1	CASSYSSPGQGDEQFF
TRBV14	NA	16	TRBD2	CASSQEVQGLYNEQFF
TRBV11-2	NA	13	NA	CASSFVGSYEQYF
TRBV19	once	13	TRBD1	CASSLTGETEAFF
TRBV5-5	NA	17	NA	CASAYRDSDRLNQPQHF
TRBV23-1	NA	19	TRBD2	CASSQSPGAGTSGMGTQYF
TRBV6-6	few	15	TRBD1	CASRRSTGVFDGYTF
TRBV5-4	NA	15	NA	CASSFGQSESYEQYF
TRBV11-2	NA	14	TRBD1	CASSQRTGGTEAFF
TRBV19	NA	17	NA	CASSIQGLLSMNTEAFF
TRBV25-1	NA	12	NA	CASSAGANTIYF
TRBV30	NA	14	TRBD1	CAWETGGFGNTIYF
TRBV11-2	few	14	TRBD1	CASSLGTGGYEQYF
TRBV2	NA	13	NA	CASSEGILREQYF